The 22 T cell receptor beta chains listed next were all sequenced from one sample in a study of blood T cells in healthy people across ages. The use of a sample-barcoded 5' primer and a J-beta primer mix characterized a second PCR of roughly 6 to 11 cycles. From the 5' RACE reads, TCRdb called clonotypes with MiXCR, one entry per CDR3 protein. The repertoire holds about 760,000 distinct CDR3 sequences, with about 56% as singletons. Sequenced material: blood. The receptors were gathered from a man aged 40-50 years in good health.

The chain employs TRBV20-1 and TRBJ2-1, with 8 bases lining up with TRBD2. CDR1 is DFQATT and CDR2 is SNEGSKA in the germline V gene (reference sequence). CDR3 length: 14 amino acids. J gave up 7 bases and V 1 base, and 6 bases lay outside the gene matches. In DNA, the CDR3 is TGCAGTGCTAGAGGAGCGGGAGAGTTGAATGAGCAGTTCTTC. The encoded protein is CSARGAGELNEQFF.

The rearrangement links TRBV13 to TRBJ1-6, with 9 bases aligning to TRBD1. From germline, CDR1 is PRHDT and CDR2 FYEKMQ (reference sequence). This CDR3 contains 17 residues. J lost 7 bases, V lost 1 base, and 8 bases had no gene match. The CDR3 loop is CASSLAPLTGGNSPLHF. The CDR3 DNA reads TGTGCCAGCAGCTTAGCTCCACTGACAGGGGGGAATTCACCCCTCCACTTT.

This clonotype was picked up a small number of times. The CDR3 DNA reads TGCGCCAGCAGCTCCGACAGTGAGCAGTTCTTC. It specifies CASSSDSEQFF. This chain uses TRBV5-1 with TRBJ2-1; D possibly corresponds to TRBD1 (5 bases). Trimming took off 3 bases at V and 9 bases at J, with 7 bases between the two ends. The germline CDR1 and CDR2 sequences are SGHRS and YFSETQ. The CDR3 sequence is 11 residues long.

This chain joins TRBV7-2 and TRBJ2-5; 11 positions agree with TRBD2. CDR1 is SGHTA, CDR2 FQGNSA, per germline. V lost 4 bases to trimming and J lost 4 bases; unmatched junction nucleotides: 8. The CDR3 runs to 16 residues. This CDR3 is CASSSTLAGARETQYF. CDR3 nucleotides: TGTGCCAGCAGCTCGACACTAGCGGGAGCGCGAGAGACCCAGTACTTC.

This clonotype turned up a few times. This chain links TRBV15 with TRBJ2-5; the D is unclear. The V end was cut by 0 bases, the J end by 4 bases, with 12 bases between. Looked up from germline, CDR1 is LNHNV and CDR2 is YYDKDF (reference sequence). This CDR3 region has 15 residues. CDR3: CATSRDPYVPETQYF. CDR3 coding DNA: TGTGCCACCAGCAGAGATCCCTACGTCCCAGAGACCCAGTACTTC.

The V gene is TRBV7-2, the J gene TRBJ2-2; D not certain. Trimming took off 5 bases at V and 1 base at J, with 17 bases between the two ends. There are 17 residues in the CDR3. CDR1 SGHTA and CDR2 FQGNSA come from the germline V gene. DNA of the CDR3: TGTGCCAGCAGCCTGAACTCCATTAGAGGGAACACCGGGGAGCTGTTTTTT. It is translated as CASSLNSIRGNTGELFF.

A few counts support this clonotype. CDR3 region: CASSPTGGSFGTDTQYF. CDR3 sequence (DNA): TGTGCCAGCAGCCCGACAGGGGGCAGTTTCGGGACAGATACGCAGTATTTT. The chain uses TRBV28 and TRBJ2-3; TRBD1 matches at 10 bases. With 6 bases clipped from V and 3 bases from J, the junction kept 12 bases outside the gene matches. This CDR3 comprises 17 residues. Germline values: CDR1 MDHEN, CDR2 SYDVKM.

A few counts support this clonotype. The chain carries TRBV5-1 and TRBJ2-5, with TRBD2 matching 7 bases. V trimming: 4 bases; J trimming: 1 base; junction bases outside the gene matches: 4. Germline-derived CDR1 and CDR2 are SGHRS and YFSETQ. The CDR3 runs to 14 residues. The CDR3 nucleotides read TGCGCCAGCAGCCCCACTAGCGCCCAAGAGACCCAGTACTTC. Translated, it gives CASSPTSAQETQYF.

This clonotype was seen a handful of times. This chain connects TRBV20-1 to TRBJ2-3, with TRBD1 matching over 7 bases. The germline V gene has CDR1 DFQATT and CDR2 SNEGSKA (reference sequence). V shed 3 bases, J shed 6 bases, and the junction held 18 bases outside the gene matches. The CDR3 is 17 residues long. CDR3 bases: TGCAGTGCTAGTAATCCTCTGACAGGGCGCATGATGGATACGCAGTATTTT. Its translation: CSASNPLTGRMMDTQYF.

The chain employs TRBV27 and TRBJ2-7; D possibly uses TRBD1 or TRBD2 (5 bases each). This CDR3 has 12 amino acids. The V end was cut by 8 bases, the J end by 7 bases, with 15 bases between. Germline V gene data show CDR1 as MNHEY and CDR2 as SMNVEV (reference sequence). The CDR3 region has the DNA TGTGCCAGCCGGGGCCCTCTGCGGGAGCAGTACTTC. Its translation: CASRGPLREQYF.

This clonotype was observed a handful of times. The gene calls are TRBV29-1 and TRBJ2-5; D is possibly TRBD1 (6 bases). The V end was cut by 4 bases, the J end by 5 bases, with 14 bases between. In germline, CDR1 is SQVTM, CDR2 ANQGSEA. The CDR3 has 13 amino acids. This CDR3 reads CSVGGRGRETQYF. Written as DNA, the CDR3 is TGCAGCGTTGGCGGCAGGGGAAGGGAGACCCAGTACTTC.

This chain links TRBV5-1 with TRBJ2-3; D is unclear. The CDR3 runs 15 residues. Trimming took 0 bases from V and 6 from J, leaving 14 bases between them. CDR1 and CDR2 (germline): SGHRS, YFSETQ. The CDR3: CASSLEFKTYDTQYF. CDR3 nucleotides: TGCGCCAGCAGCTTGGAATTCAAGACTTACGATACGCAGTATTTT.

The V and J genes are TRBV25-1 and TRBJ2-3; TRBD1 agrees at 10 bases. The CDR3 contains 18 residues. The V segment lost 1 base and the J segment 4 bases; nucleotides outside the gene matches: 11. CDR1 is MGHDK and CDR2 is SYGVNS in the germline V gene. The CDR3 loop reads CASSESSPGTGVSDTQYF. The CDR3 nucleotides are TGTGCCAGCAGTGAATCGAGCCCCGGGACAGGGGTATCAGATACGCAGTATTTT.

The V call is TRBV20-1, the J call TRBJ2-5; TRBD2 is a possible D gene (5 bases). The J call may be faulty, since TRBJ2-7 better matches the DNA end. CDR3 length: 13 amino acids. Per germline, CDR1 DFQATT and CDR2 SNEGSKA (reference sequence). For the CDR3, the DNA is TGCAGTGCTAGTAAGTCACCCGGAGGCGAGCAGTACTTC. Translated: CSASKSPGGEQYF.

The chain employs TRBV6-1 and TRBJ2-4, with TRBD1 identical over 9 bases. CDR1 is MNHNS, CDR2 SASEGT, per germline. V shed 7 bases, J shed 0 bases, and the junction held 7 bases outside the gene matches. This CDR3 contains 16 residues. The CDR3 nucleotides are TGTGCCAGCAACAGACAGGGGGGTATAGCCAAAAACATTCAGTACTTC. Translation: CASNRQGGIAKNIQYF.

This clonotype was counted between two and nine times. The chain has TRBV12-3 or TRBV12-4 and TRBJ2-4, with D possibly being TRBD1 (6 bases). Trimming left V 0 bases short and J 2 bases short, with 14 bases between. The CDR3 length is 17 residues. CDR3 bases: TGTGCCAGCAGTTTAGCGCTGGGGGCGCTTCCCAAAAACATTCAGTACTTC. This translates into CASSLALGALPKNIQYF.

The V call is TRBV7-8, the J call TRBJ2-5, with D hard to call. In germline, CDR1 is SGHVS, CDR2 FQNEAQ. There are 13 residues in the CDR3. The V gene lost 5 bases and the J gene lost 4 bases, with 11 bases spanning the gap. The CDR3 nucleotides read TGTGCCAGCAGCCTCAGACTGTTAGAGACCCAGTACTTC. Its protein product is CASSLRLLETQYF.

V gene TRBV24-1 combines with J gene TRBJ2-1, with 9 bases aligning to TRBD1. Germline CDR1 is KGHDR and CDR2 is SFDVKD. The ends lost 3 bases at V and 9 bases at J; junction bases unmatched: 8. This CDR3 is built from 15 residues. CDR3 residues: CATSDVNRGRGEQFF. The CDR3 region has the DNA TGTGCCACCAGTGATGTAAACAGGGGGCGAGGTGAGCAGTTCTTC.

The table lists this clonotype with a few counts. The chain recombines TRBV7-2 with TRBJ2-3, with 7 nucleotides matching TRBD1. The germline gives CDR1 SGHTA, CDR2 FQGNSA. There are 16 residues in the CDR3. J lost 2 bases, V lost 3 bases, and 8 bases had no gene match. The CDR3 DNA reads as TGTGCCAGCAGCTTCGGACAGGACGCCTCCACAGATACGCAGTATTTT. Translated: CASSFGQDASTDTQYF.

The rearrangement links TRBV6-8 to TRBJ2-3, with 7 bases lining up with TRBD2. The CDR3 contains 14 residues. Trimming at V came to 8 bases and at J to 1 base, leaving 6 bases not matched to a gene. CDR1 is MNHGY and CDR2 is SAAAGT in the germline V gene. The CDR3 bases are TGTGCCAGCGCGGGGGAGAGAGGCACAGATACGCAGTATTTT. This codes for CASAGERGTDTQYF.

The V gene is TRBV7-2, the J gene TRBJ2-3; 16 nucleotides agree with TRBD2. Germline trimming cut 5 bases from V and 6 bases from J; bases unmatched to any gene: 5. Germline CDR1 and CDR2: SGHTA and FQGNSA. There are 16 residues in the CDR3. CDR3 loop: CASSGTSGRAPDTQYF. CDR3 nucleotides: TGTGCCAGCAGCGGGACTAGCGGGAGGGCCCCCGATACGCAGTATTTT. The entire variable domain, with the rest obtained from reference TRBV7-2 and TRBJ2-3, is as follows: GAGVSQSPSNKVTEKGKDVELRCDPISGHTALYWYRQSLGQGLEFLIYFQGNSAPDKSGLPSDRFSAERTGGSVSTLTIQRTQQEDSAVYLCASSGTSGRAPDTQYFGPGTRLTVL.

This chain joins TRBV12-3 or TRBV12-4 and TRBJ2-3, with a tentative D call TRBD2 (5 bases). V was shortened by 7 bases and J by 4 bases, with 12 bases between the two germline ends. The CDR3 covers 13 residues. The CDR3, as DNA: TGTGCCAGCAACCGAGGAGGACCAGATACGCAGTATTTT. Encoded protein: CASNRGGPDTQYF.